A selection of T cell receptor beta chains follows, all from one sample in a study of T cell repertoires in cytomegalovirus infection. These receptors have no identified antigens. TCRdb re-derived calls from the reads in MiXCR, one entry per CDR3 protein. The repertoire holds roughly 45,000 distinct CDR3 sequences, with roughly 22% as singletons. Sequencing was carried out using PBMCs, sequenced either directly or after in vitro stimulation (not recorded which). All receptors come from a human donor in good health (CMV status not recorded). Some clones in this sample may be carry-over from other donors' samples. Both conserved end residues are part of each CDR3. The order of the fields is D gene, J gene, V gene, clone size, CDR3 DNA, CDR3 protein. A D gene is named only where the DNA matches it firmly. Part of the rows lack a size; the others show once, few, many or a class for expanded clones.

. TRBJ1-5 TRBV9 few TGTGCCAGCAGCGTAGGGGGGCATTACAATCAGCCCCAGCATTTT CASSVGGHYNQPQHF
. TRBJ2-6 TRBV15 . TGTGCCACCAGCAGAGACCCCACAGGCTCCAACGTCCTGACTTTC CATSRDPTGSNVLTF
. TRBJ2-3 TRBV2 . TGTGCCAGCAGTGGGGCGACGGTCACAGATACGCAGTATTTT CASSGATVTDTQYF
. TRBJ2-3 TRBV7-2 many TGTGCCAGCAGCACGTTCTCCAATACGCAGTATTTT CASSTFSNTQYF
. TRBJ1-3 TRBV6-2/TRBV6-3 many TGTGCCAGCAGACTCACCGTCATCTCTGGAAACACCATATATTTT CASRLTVISGNTIYF
TRBD2 TRBJ2-5 TRBV7-9 few TGTGCCAGCAGCTCGCCGGCGGGGGGACTAGCGGAAGAGACCCAGTACTTC CASSSPAGGLAEETQYF
. TRBJ2-1 TRBV7-9 many TGTGCCAGCAGCTTAGGGCTTTCCAGTGGGCAGTTCTTC CASSLGLSSGQFF
. TRBJ1-3 TRBV12-3/TRBV12-4 . TGTGCCAGCAGCGTAGGGGTCACTGGAAACACCATATATTTT CASSVGVTGNTIYF
. TRBJ1-5 TRBV19 . TGTGCCAGTAGCTCCGAAGTGGCACCCTTCAATCAGCCCCAGCATTTT CASSSEVAPFNQPQHF
. TRBJ2-3 TRBV5-1 . TGCGCCAGCAGCGAGGGGGAAATCACAGATACGCAGTATTTT CASSEGEITDTQYF
. TRBJ1-3 TRBV6-6 . TGTGCCAGCAGTCCCTATCTTGGTGACACCATATATTTT CASSPYLGDTIYF
. TRBJ2-5 TRBV6-6 . TGTGCCAGCAGTTACTCGCGGGGTCCGGGGACCCAGTACTTC CASSYSRGPGTQYF
TRBD2 TRBJ2-1 TRBV19 . TGTGCCAGTAGTAGCGGGAGGAATAACAATGAGCAGTTCTTC CASSSGRNNNEQFF
TRBD1 TRBJ1-1 TRBV6-5 few TGTGCCAGCAGTTACTCGAAACAGGGGTGGGCTGAAGCTTTCTTT CASSYSKQGWAEAFF
TRBD1 TRBJ1-2 TRBV7-2 many TGTGCCAGCAGCTTAGGAGGGACAGCCTATGGCTACACCTTC CASSLGGTAYGYTF
TRBD2 TRBJ2-1 TRBV10-3 . TGTGCCATCAGTGAATCCTTGGGGGGGGAGGATGAGCAGTTCTTC CAISESLGGEDEQFF
. TRBJ1-1 TRBV7-3 . TGTGCCAGCAGCTTAAGCTCCGGGGGTGTGAAAAGGACTGAAGCTTTCTTT CASSLSSGGVKRTEAFF
TRBD1 TRBJ2-7 TRBV19 . TGTGCCAGTAGTATAGAAGGGACAGGATCCTACGAGCAGTACTTC CASSIEGTGSYEQYF
. TRBJ2-1 TRBV7-2 . TGTGCCAGCGGCGCGAGCGGAGCGGCCTACAATGAGCAGTTCTTC CASGASGAAYNEQFF
. TRBJ2-7 TRBV5-1 few TGCGCCAGCAGCTTGCGGTCCCCCGGCCACGAGCAGTACTTC CASSLRSPGHEQYF
. TRBJ1-2 TRBV7-2 many TGTGCCAGCAGCTTAGTCTGGCCGACATCCGGGGACGGCTACACCTTC CASSLVWPTSGDGYTF
. TRBJ2-5 TRBV7-8 many TGTGCCAGCAGCCCATCGAGACTTAGCTTCCAAGAGACCCAGTACTTC CASSPSRLSFQETQYF
. TRBJ2-3 TRBV2 few TGTGCCAGCACCCCCGGGCGGAGGAATACGCAGTATTTT CASTPGRRNTQYF
. TRBJ2-7 TRBV4-1 many TGCGCCAGCAGCCAATTCCCGACAGCAGCCTACGAGCAGTACTTC CASSQFPTAAYEQYF
. TRBJ1-1 TRBV5-1 . TGCGCCAGCCGTGACACGGGGACTGAAGCTTTCTTT CASRDTGTEAFF
. TRBJ1-2 TRBV7-2 many TGTGCCAGCACCATTGGGGGTGGTGGCAGGAGCTATGGCTACACCTTC CASTIGGGGRSYGYTF
. TRBJ1-1 TRBV12-5 few TGTGCTAGTGGTTTGGACCGGGAAAGGGGGTCCATGGCCACTGAAGCTTTCTTT CASGLDRERGSMATEAFF
. TRBJ1-1 TRBV12-3/TRBV12-4 . TGTGCCAGCAGTTTGGGGGACATGGACACTGAAGCTTTCTTT CASSLGDMDTEAFF
. TRBJ2-5 TRBV7-2 many TGTGCCAGCAGCTTAGTGGACTGGGAGACCCAGTACTTC CASSLVDWETQYF
. TRBJ1-3 TRBV6-6 . TGTGCCACCACGAAGCAAAATGGAAACACCATATATTTT CATTKQNGNTIYF
TRBD2 TRBJ2-1 TRBV7-2 many TGTGCCAGCAGCCCGGGACTAGCGGGAGGGGGTGAGCAGTTCTTC CASSPGLAGGGEQFF
. TRBJ2-3 TRBV5-4 many TGTGCCAGCAGCTTGATCCAGGGTACAGATACGCAGTATTTT CASSLIQGTDTQYF
. TRBJ2-5 TRBV20-1 . TGCAGTGCTAGAGAAGGAGGGGGTGGCCAAGAGACCCAGTACTTC CSAREGGGGQETQYF
. TRBJ2-5 TRBV7-2 . TGTGCCAGCAGCCCACGTGATACGTATCAAGAGACCCAGTACTTC CASSPRDTYQETQYF
. TRBJ1-1 TRBV7-9 . TGTGCCAGCAGCTTACGTCGGGGGCTAAGTACTGAAGCTTTCTTT CASSLRRGLSTEAFF
. TRBJ2-5 TRBV5-4 . TGTGCCAGCAGCTATAGCGTCTTATTCTCAGAGACCCAGTACTTC CASSYSVLFSETQYF
TRBD2 TRBJ2-7 TRBV7-2 many TGTGCCAGCAGCCCGAATAGCGGGAGGGTCGGCGAGCAGTACTTC CASSPNSGRVGEQYF
TRBD2 TRBJ2-7 TRBV7-2 few TGTGCCAGCAGCTTTTCTAGCGGGAATTCCTACGAGCAGTACTTC CASSFSSGNSYEQYF
. TRBJ1-5 TRBV19 few TGTGCCAGTAGTATATCTGGGAGGTACCAGCCCCAGCATTTT CASSISGRYQPQHF
TRBD1 TRBJ1-5 TRBV27 many TGTGCCAGCAGCCCGACAGGGCTACTGCAGCCCCAGCATTTT CASSPTGLLQPQHF
TRBD2 TRBJ2-7 TRBV11-2 . TGTGCCAGCAGCTTAGAGATAGCGGGAGGGCGCAACGAGCAGTACTTC CASSLEIAGGRNEQYF
. TRBJ2-7 TRBV20-1 . TGCAGTGCTAGTGGGGTTCTGAACCCCTACGAGCAGTACTTC CSASGVLNPYEQYF
. TRBJ1-5 TRBV6-6 many TGTGCCAGCAGACCGGGACTCGACACCTCTCAGCCCCAGCATTTT CASRPGLDTSQPQHF
. TRBJ1-5 TRBV7-3 many TGTGCCAGCAGCTTAACTCTCCTGGACCCCCAGCATTTT CASSLTLLDPQHF
. TRBJ1-2 TRBV19 few TGTGCCAGTAGTATAGATTCCGGGGATGGCTACACCTTC CASSIDSGDGYTF
TRBD2 TRBJ2-2 TRBV27 few TGTGCCAGCAGCCTGGCAGCGGGAGTCACCGGGGAGCTGTTTTTT CASSLAAGVTGELFF
TRBD2 TRBJ2-1 TRBV10-3 few TGTGCCACCAATGGGGGGGAAAACAATGAGCAGTTCTTC CATNGGENNEQFF
. TRBJ2-3 TRBV7-8 few TGTGCCAGCAGCTTAGCGGCCGGGGAAACAGATACGCAGTATTTT CASSLAAGETDTQYF
. TRBJ2-7 TRBV12-3/TRBV12-4 few TGTGCCAGCAGCACTTGGGCAACCCCGGGCGAGCAGTACTTC CASSTWATPGEQYF
. TRBJ1-5 TRBV12-3/TRBV12-4 . TGTGCCAGCCCTTTTAATCAGCCCCAGCATTTT CASPFNQPQHF